This T cell receptor beta chain was recovered during a study of blood T cell repertoires in COVID-19. Study overall: PBMCs, B-cell-depleted T cells, or T cells provided the cDNA or gDNA that made up the material.

Trimming took 2 bases from V and 6 from J, leaving 7 bases between them. Per the germline V gene, CDR1 is MNHNS and CDR2 is SASEGT. This CDR3 region has 12 residues. Per the authors' pipeline: Estimated nucleated cell counts came from reference gene primer amplification. TCRdb keeps only in-frame clones here, not all; method: immunoSEQ multiplex PCR. D and trimming were read from the DNA, whereas the V and J calls and clone size are those reported in that table. The sample lists approximately 94,000 clones; around 81% were seen once. The chain recombines TRBV6-1 with TRBJ1-1; tentatively, D is TRBD1 (6 bases). Sample: peripheral blood. The source is a man aged 45-65 years with active or convalescent COVID-19. The CDR3 loop is CASSESGAEAFF. The DNA of the CDR3 is TGTGCCAGCAGTGAATCAGGGGCTGAAGCTTTCTTT.